The 10 T cell receptor beta chains below were found in one sample sequenced in a study of technical replicates of blood from a handful of donors. Profiled with immunoSEQ multiplex PCR; TCRdb holds only in-frame clones, not every one. Of some 84,000 clones in the sample, roughly 90% were seen once. The sequenced sample consisted of T cells isolated from PBMCs. Receptor source: a human donor in good health.

CDR3 DNA sequence: TGCGCCAGCAGCCAAGATTTTAGGGGACTAGCGGGATTACCCTCCTACGAGCAGTACTTC. Its translation is CASSQDFRGLAGLPSYEQYF. J is TRBJ2-7 and V is TRBV4-1; TRBD2 agrees at 13 bases. The CDR3 has 20 amino acids. V lost 0 bases, J lost 0 bases, and 11 bases stayed unmatched. Per the germline V gene, CDR1 is MGHRA and CDR2 is YSYEKL.

The gene calls are TRBV28 and TRBJ2-3; D is perhaps TRBD1 (5 bases). This CDR3 contains 16 residues. V shed 2 bases and J shed 2 bases, with 14 bases lying between them. Looked up from germline, CDR1 is MDHEN and CDR2 is SYDVKM. CDR3 bases: TGTGCCAGCAGTTTACCCCAGGGATTGGACACAGATACGCAGTATTTT. Translated, it gives CASSLPQGLDTDTQYF. The full variable domain, rest sourced from reference TRBV28 and TRBJ2-3, is DVKVTQSSRYLVKRTGEKVFLECVQDMDHENMFWYRQDPGLGLRLIYFSYDVKMKEKGDIPEGYSVSREKKERFSLILESASTNQTSMYLCASSLPQGLDTDTQYFGPGTRLTVL.

This sequence joins TRBV6-1 and TRBJ2-7, with unresolved D. From germline, CDR1 is MNHNS and CDR2 SASEGT. V was cut by 3 bases and J by 3 bases, with 21 bases left in between. This CDR3 contains 17 residues. CDR3 loop: CASSDGFAAERRYEQYF. For the CDR3, the DNA is TGTGCCAGCAGTGATGGGTTCGCGGCAGAGCGCCGCTACGAGCAGTACTTC.

This chain joins TRBV6-1 and TRBJ1-5; perhaps TRBD1 as D (5 bases). V lost 8 bases and J 1 base, leaving 12 bases between the germline ends. From germline, CDR1 is MNHNS and CDR2 SASEGT. CDR3 length: 14 residues. The CDR3 loop is CASSDSPSNQPQHF. In DNA, the CDR3 is TGTGCCAGCTCTGACAGTCCCAGCAATCAGCCCCAGCATTTT.

This clone was observed many times. Other DNA variants within this sample encode the same CDR3. V is TRBV7-9 and J is TRBJ1-2; D possibly corresponds to TRBD1 (5 bases). From germline, CDR1 is SEHNR and CDR2 FQNEAQ (reference sequence). Deletions cut 1 base from V and 8 bases from J, with 5 bases between. The CDR3 spans 11 residues. The CDR3 DNA reads TGTGCCAGCAGCTTAGGGGGCGGCTACACCTTC. Its protein is CASSLGGGYTF.

The chain employs TRBV7-6 and TRBJ2-7; 8 bases are a match to TRBD1. This CDR3 has 14 amino acids. Germline loops: CDR1 SGHVS, CDR2 FNYEAQ. The J segment lost 4 bases and the V segment lost 5 bases, leaving 7 bases of the junction unmatched. The CDR3 coding sequence is TGTGCCAGCAGCGCCGGGACAGGAGAATACGAGCAGTACTTC. Translation gives CASSAGTGEYEQYF.

J is TRBJ2-7 and V is TRBV2; 9 positions match TRBD1. Trimming cost V 5 bases and J 3 bases; bases outside gene matches: 20. This CDR3 comprises 19 residues. CDR1 SNHLY and CDR2 FYNNEI come from the germline V gene. The DNA of the CDR3 is TGTGCCAGCAGTCGCGGACAGGGGTCGGCGGGCCTAATCAACTACGAGCAGTACTTC. Translating it yields CASSRGQGSAGLINYEQYF.

A single count supports this clone. This chain joins TRBV7-3 and TRBJ2-7; tentatively, D is TRBD1 (6 bases). Germline V gene data show CDR1 as SGHTA and CDR2 as FQGTGA. The V end was cut by 4 bases, the J end by 0 bases, with 16 bases between. The CDR3 has 16 residues. The DNA for the CDR3 is TGTGCCAGCAGCTCCGAAGGGACACCAATCTCCTACGAGCAGTACTTC. It specifies CASSSEGTPISYEQYF.

A remark on this clone: This specimen includes other DNA sequences encoding the same CDR3. The chain joins TRBV27 to TRBJ1-2, with D unresolved. Trimming took off 2 bases at V and 5 bases at J, with 9 bases between the two ends. The CDR3 has 13 residues. The germline gives CDR1 MNHEY, CDR2 SMNVEV (reference sequence). CDR3 nucleotide sequence: TGTGCCAGCAGTTTAGGGCAGTTTTATGGCTACACCTTC. This sequence encodes CASSLGQFYGYTF.

The gene calls are TRBV11-2 and TRBJ2-7, with TRBD2 matching over 10 bases. The CDR3 consists of 15 residues. Looked up from germline, CDR1 is SGHAT and CDR2 is FQNNGV. Trimming at V came to 1 base and at J to 0 bases, leaving 0 bases not matched to a gene. CDR3 DNA sequence: TGTGCCAGCAGCTTAGGGACTAGCGGCTCCTACGAGCAGTACTTC. This encodes CASSLGTSGSYEQYF.